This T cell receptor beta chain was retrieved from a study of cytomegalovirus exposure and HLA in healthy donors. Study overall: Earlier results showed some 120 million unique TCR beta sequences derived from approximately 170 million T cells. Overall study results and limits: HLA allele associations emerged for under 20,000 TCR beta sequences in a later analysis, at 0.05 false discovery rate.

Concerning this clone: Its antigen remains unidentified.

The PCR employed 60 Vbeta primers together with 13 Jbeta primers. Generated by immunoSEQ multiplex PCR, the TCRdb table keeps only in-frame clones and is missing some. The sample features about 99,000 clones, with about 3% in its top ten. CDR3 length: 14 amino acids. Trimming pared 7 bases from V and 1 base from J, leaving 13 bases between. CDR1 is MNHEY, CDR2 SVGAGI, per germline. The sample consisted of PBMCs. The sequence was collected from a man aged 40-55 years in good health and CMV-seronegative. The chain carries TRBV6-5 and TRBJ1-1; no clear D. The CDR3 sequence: CASKRPASNTEAFF. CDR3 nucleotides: TGTGCCAGCAAGAGGCCGGCATCGAACACTGAAGCTTTCTTT.